This TCR beta chain was profiled in a study of blood T cells in healthy people across ages. CDR3 size: 14 residues. V was pared by 6 bases and J by 7 bases, with 5 bases of the junction left unmatched. Per germline, CDR1 SQVTM and CDR2 ANQGSEA. PCR was performed a second time for about 6 to 12 cycles using a sample-barcoded 5' primer and a J-beta primer mix. TCRdb reprocessed the 5' RACE reads via MiXCR and lists one record per CDR3 protein. Among around 1,500,000 distinct CDR3 sequences, 42% were seen once, and the ten largest hold roughly 8.2%. Regarding this clonotype: Its target is not known.

Donors each provided 8 to 10 milliliters of peripheral blood. Study conclusions and caveats: Long-lived donors had more naive CD4+ cells and higher diversity than aged donors.

This TCR came from a woman aged 18-35 years in good health. The source material was blood. The chain links TRBV29-1 to TRBJ2-1; 14 positions match TRBD2. This chain's CDR3 is CSVGTSGSNNEQFF. CDR3 DNA: TGCAGCGTCGGGACTAGCGGGAGTAATAATGAGCAGTTCTTC.